These 32 T cell receptor beta chains share one sample of origin, sequenced in a study of cytotoxic CD8 clonotypes in ibrutinib-treated CLL (dated by TCRdb to 2020 to 2023). The time point label for this specimen denotes: progressive disease on ibrutinib. Library preparation employed the immunoSEQ multiplex PCR assay. What TCRdb holds here is the immuneACCESS table cut down to in-frame rearrangements. Part of the clones is not present; checked against another copy, under half of the missing clones reflect an unresolved V gene, and the others are unexplained. For this sample there are around 160,000 clones; 70% to 90% appear just once. Approximately 2.9% of the sample comes from the top ten. Sequenced here: PBMCs, sampled at disease progression, from a patient treated with ibrutinib. These receptors came from a human donor with chronic lymphocytic leukemia.

This chain joins TRBV11-3 and TRBJ1-3; tentative D call: TRBD1 (5 bases). CDR1 is SGHNT and CDR2 is YENEEA in the germline V gene. The CDR3 loop spans 16 amino acids. V lost 8 bases to trimming and J lost 0 bases, with 17 bases between them. The CDR3 is CASLNQGLYSGNTIYF. The CDR3 bases are TGTGCCAGCCTTAACCAGGGACTTTACTCTGGAAACACCATATATTTT.

This clone was seen once. The rearrangement links TRBV5-6 to TRBJ1-3; D call uncertain. The CDR3 length is 14 residues. The ends were cut back, 2 bases at V and 3 bases at J, with 9 bases in the middle. Per the germline V gene, CDR1 is SGHDT and CDR2 is YYEEEE. The CDR3 loop reads CASSLGVFGNTIYF. CDR3 nucleotides: TGTGCCAGCAGCTTAGGTGTTTTTGGAAACACCATATATTTT.

In regard to this clone: The same CDR3 is also encoded by other DNA sequences in this sample. The chain couples TRBV19 to TRBJ1-5, with a tentative D call TRBD1 (6 bases). The length of the CDR3 is 15 residues. Germline values: CDR1 LNHDA, CDR2 SQIVND (reference sequence). V was shortened by 0 bases and J by 4 bases, with 10 bases between the two germline ends. Here the CDR3 reads CASSIDPRGNQPQHF. CDR3 coding DNA: TGTGCCAGTAGTATAGATCCCAGGGGTAATCAGCCCCAGCATTTT.

This clone was recorded once. The chain links TRBV30 to TRBJ1-6; 11 bases map to TRBD1. V was pared by 2 bases and J by 9 bases, with 3 bases of the junction left unmatched. This CDR3 region has 14 residues. In germline, CDR1 is GTSNPN, CDR2 SVGIG (reference sequence). The DNA for the CDR3 is TGTGCCTGGAGTCGGGGGACAGGGGGTTCACCCCTCCACTTT. It encodes CAWSRGTGGSPLHF.

Points on this clone: Different DNA sequences within this sample yield the same CDR3. The V gene is TRBV2, the J gene TRBJ2-7; no firm D call. The CDR3 runs to 13 residues. V lost 1 base, J lost 2 bases, and 6 bases lay in between. Germline CDR1 SNHLY, CDR2 FYNNEI. CDR3 sequence (DNA): TGTGCCAGCAGTGAAGACCGTACCTACGAGCAGTACTTC. The encoded protein is CASSEDRTYEQYF.

CDR3: CASSSGVGGPQGYNEQFF. The CDR3 region has the DNA TGTGCCAGCAGCTCGGGGGTAGGCGGACCCCAGGGGTACAATGAGCAGTTCTTC. V usage is TRBV5-4 and J usage is TRBJ2-1; TRBD1 or TRBD2 may be the D gene (6 bases each). The CDR3 length is 18 residues. CDR1 SGHNT and CDR2 YYREEE come from the germline V gene (reference sequence). V lost 3 bases and J lost 4, with 23 bases in between.

V gene TRBV13 combines with J gene TRBJ2-3, with D perhaps TRBD2 (5 bases). Trimming removed 5 bases at V and 1 base at J, with 10 bases between. The CDR3 sequence is 14 residues long. The V gene's germline CDR1 is PRHDT and CDR2 FYEKMQ (reference sequence). CDR3 nucleotide sequence: TGTGCCAGCAGCCAACGGACTGGCACAGATACGCAGTATTTT. It is translated as CASSQRTGTDTQYF.

This clone was picked up one time. CDR3 in DNA: TGCGCCAGTGGGCAGGGAGACTCCTACGAGCAGTACTTC. This codes for CASGQGDSYEQYF. The chain has TRBV5-1 and TRBJ2-7, with D perhaps being TRBD1 or TRBD2 (5 bases each). Germline-derived CDR1 and CDR2 are SGHRS and YFSETQ. V was trimmed by 8 bases and J by 0 bases, leaving 12 bases between them. The CDR3 runs to 13 residues.

The gene calls are TRBV30 and TRBJ2-1; possibly TRBD2 for D (6 bases). V lost 2 bases, J lost 0 bases, and 14 bases lay in between. This CDR3 contains 16 residues. Looked up from germline, CDR1 is GTSNPN and CDR2 is SVGIG (reference sequence). The chain's CDR3 is CAWSLRGRSSYNEQFF. The CDR3 nucleotides are TGTGCCTGGAGTCTCCGGGGGAGAAGCTCCTACAATGAGCAGTTCTTC.

This clone was seen once. V usage is TRBV29-1 and J usage is TRBJ2-3, with a tentative D call TRBD2 (5 bases). Deletions cut 7 bases from V and 5 bases from J, with 19 bases between. The CDR3 length is 14 residues. Germline assignment: CDR1 SQVTM and CDR2 ANQGSEA. DNA of the CDR3: TGCAGCGCCGCGACGGGGAATGAGGGAGATACGCAGTATTTT. This sequence encodes CSAATGNEGDTQYF.

This sequence joins TRBV5-5 and TRBJ1-3; D may be TRBD1 (5 bases). The germline CDR1 and CDR2 sequences are SGHKS and YYEKEE (reference sequence). Trimming removed 6 bases from V and 8 bases from J, with 18 bases in between. The CDR3 contains 14 residues. CDR3 sequence (DNA): TGTGCCAGCACCCTTCTCGGGGGTAGGGACACCATATATTTT. This encodes CASTLLGGRDTIYF.

The V call is TRBV27, the J call TRBJ2-1; 8 nucleotides align to TRBD2. Germline-derived CDR1 and CDR2 are MNHEY and SMNVEV (reference sequence). The CDR3 totals 18 residues. With V trimmed by 10 bases and J by 2 bases, 19 bases remained unmatched. The CDR3 is CATQFGGRPPMAYNEQFF. The CDR3 DNA sequence: TGTGCCACCCAGTTCGGCGGGAGGCCCCCTATGGCCTACAATGAGCAGTTCTTC.

The rearrangement links TRBV28 to TRBJ1-5, with 8 bases that match TRBD1. Germline assignment: CDR1 MDHEN and CDR2 SYDVKM. V lost 4 bases, J lost 0 bases, and 5 bases stayed unmatched. This CDR3 spans 16 amino acids. The CDR3 protein is CASSSRGPYSNQPQHF. In nucleotides, the CDR3 is TGTGCCAGCAGTTCCAGGGGGCCCTATAGCAATCAGCCCCAGCATTTT.

This clone occurred once. CDR3 coding DNA: TGTGCCTGGAGACAGCGGGAGGGGGTTCGCAATGAGCAGTTCTTC. Translation: CAWRQREGVRNEQFF. The V call is TRBV30, the J call TRBJ2-1; 10 bases match TRBD2. CDR1 is GTSNPN and CDR2 is SVGIG in the germline V gene (reference sequence). The V gene end was trimmed by 3 bases and the J gene end by 6 bases; junction bases not matched to a gene: 8. The CDR3 spans 15 residues.

The chain employs TRBV4-1 and TRBJ2-3, with D possibly TRBD2 on 6 matching bases. The ends were cut back, 0 bases at V and 2 bases at J, with 12 bases in the middle. Germline loops: CDR1 MGHRA, CDR2 YSYEKL. This CDR3 contains 16 residues. The CDR3 loop reads CASSQEEGGYTDTQYF. The DNA of the CDR3 is TGCGCCAGCAGCCAAGAGGAGGGCGGATACACAGATACGCAGTATTTT.

The chain uses TRBV5-4 and TRBJ2-1, with D perhaps matching TRBD2 (6 bases). CDR3 size: 13 residues. V was trimmed by 0 bases and J by 7 bases, leaving 8 bases between them. Germline V gives CDR1 SGHNT, CDR2 YYREEE (reference sequence). The CDR3 sequence: CASSLDLANEQFF. CDR3 sequence (DNA): TGTGCCAGCAGCTTGGACCTAGCGAATGAGCAGTTCTTC.

DNA of the CDR3: TGTGCCAGCAGTTCAGGGGGCAGCTCCACTGAAGCTTTCTTT. It encodes CASSSGGSSTEAFF. The rearrangement links TRBV2 to TRBJ1-1; TRBD1 agrees at 8 bases. The CDR3 has 14 residues. Unmatched junction bases numbered 6, after V lost 5 bases and J lost 4 bases. Germline values: CDR1 SNHLY, CDR2 FYNNEI.

The genes are TRBV29-1 and TRBJ1-2; D is perhaps TRBD1 (6 bases). Trimming removed 0 bases at V and 0 bases at J, with 8 bases between. Germline CDR1 and CDR2: SQVTM and ANQGSEA. There are 14 residues in the CDR3. CDR3: CSVEDRGANYGYTF. DNA for the CDR3: TGCAGCGTTGAAGACAGGGGAGCTAACTATGGCTACACCTTC.

The chain couples TRBV9 to TRBJ2-1, with 10 positions matching TRBD2. The V gene end was trimmed by 0 bases and the J gene end by 0 bases; junction bases not matched to a gene: 9. CDR1 and CDR2 from the germline V gene are SGDLS and YYNGEE. This CDR3 is built from 19 residues. The CDR3 loop is CASSVEARASGSSYNEQFF. Here the CDR3 DNA reads TGTGCCAGCAGCGTAGAGGCGAGGGCTAGCGGGAGCTCCTACAATGAGCAGTTCTTC. The full variable domain, with the rest looked up from reference TRBV9 and TRBJ2-1, is DSGVTQTPKHLITATGQRVTLRCSPRSGDLSVYWYQQSLDQGLQFLIQYYNGEERAKGNILERFSAQQFPDLHSELNLSSLELGDSALYFCASSVEARASGSSYNEQFFGPGTRLTVL.

CDR3 residues: CASSASFIFGTDTQYF. In nucleotides, the CDR3 is TGTGCCAGCAGCGCTAGCTTTATTTTCGGCACAGATACGCAGTATTTT. The rearrangement links TRBV9 to TRBJ2-3; D is perhaps TRBD2 (5 bases). CDR1 SGDLS and CDR2 YYNGEE come from the germline V gene. The CDR3 covers 16 residues. Deletions cut 3 bases from V and 1 base from J, with 15 bases between.

The chain uses TRBV6-5 and TRBJ1-5; D unresolved. CDR3 length: 15 amino acids. V was pared by 4 bases and J by 4 bases, with 14 bases between. The V gene's germline CDR1 is MNHEY and CDR2 SVGAGI. CDR3 nucleotides: TGTGCCAGCAGTTTCGACGGACGGCTGAATCAGCCCCAGCATTTT. Encoded protein: CASSFDGRLNQPQHF.

The chain uses TRBV7-8 and TRBJ2-3; 8 nucleotides align to TRBD2. Germline assignment: CDR1 SGHVS and CDR2 FQNEAQ. The CDR3 consists of 15 residues. The J segment lost 3 bases and the V segment lost 1 base, leaving 3 bases of the junction unmatched. This CDR3 is CASSLVGGRTDTQYF. Here the CDR3 DNA reads TGTGCCAGCAGCTTAGTCGGCGGGAGGACAGATACGCAGTATTTT.

The chain joins TRBV7-3 to TRBJ2-1; D possibly matches TRBD1 or TRBD2 (5 bases each). Per the germline V gene, CDR1 is SGHTA and CDR2 is FQGTGA. V lost 5 bases and J 8 bases, leaving 13 bases between the germline ends. The length of the CDR3 is 13 residues. The CDR3 sequence: CASSQNRGHEQFF. The CDR3 bases are TGTGCCAGCAGCCAAAACCGGGGCCATGAGCAGTTCTTC.

This CDR3 reads CASSLASGGTDTQYF. Written as DNA, the CDR3 is TGTGCCAGCAGCTTAGCTAGCGGAGGCACAGATACGCAGTATTTT. The genes are TRBV7-2 and TRBJ2-3, with D possibly being TRBD2 (6 bases). The germline V gene encodes CDR1 SGHTA and CDR2 FQGNSA. The CDR3 runs to 15 residues. The germline V and J ends were trimmed by 0 bases and 1 base, with 8 bases remaining between them.

The chain employs TRBV9 and TRBJ2-1, with 7 bases identical to TRBD2. After removal of 4 bases from V and 0 bases from J, the junction contained 4 bases not matched to a gene. The V gene's germline CDR1 is SGDLS and CDR2 YYNGEE. The CDR3 sequence is 15 residues long. CDR3 protein: CASSRRESSYNEQFF. CDR3 nucleotide sequence: TGTGCCAGCAGCAGGCGGGAGAGCTCCTACAATGAGCAGTTCTTC. Full variable domain (rest looked up from reference TRBV9 and TRBJ2-1): DSGVTQTPKHLITATGQRVTLRCSPRSGDLSVYWYQQSLDQGLQFLIQYYNGEERAKGNILERFSAQQFPDLHSELNLSSLELGDSALYFCASSRRESSYNEQFFGPGTRLTVL.

The J gene is TRBJ1-6, the V gene TRBV19, with a weak D call TRBD1 (5 bases). Germline V gives CDR1 LNHDA, CDR2 SQIVND (reference sequence). The CDR3 length is 16 residues. V was pared by 4 bases and J by 8 bases, with 18 bases between. The CDR3 DNA reads as TGTGCCAGTAGTAGTCTCCCGACCGCCAGGGATTCACCCCTCCACTTT. It is translated as CASSSLPTARDSPLHF.

This clone came up a few times. The chain has TRBV27 and TRBJ1-1; possibly TRBD1 for D (5 bases). Per germline, CDR1 MNHEY and CDR2 SMNVEV (reference sequence). V dropped 0 bases and J dropped 0 bases, with 11 bases sitting between them. The CDR3 contains 16 residues. The CDR3 loop is CASSLSSDRLNTEAFF. The DNA for the CDR3 is TGTGCCAGCAGTTTATCGTCCGACAGATTGAACACTGAAGCTTTCTTT.

J is TRBJ1-2 and V is TRBV9; 10 positions agree with TRBD1. This CDR3 comprises 15 residues. V was clipped by 4 bases and J by 8 bases; unmatched bases: 11. Germline V CDR1 and CDR2: SGDLS, YYNGEE. CDR3 loop: CASSPLKGQGGGYTF. CDR3 coding DNA: TGTGCCAGCAGCCCTCTAAAAGGACAGGGGGGAGGCTACACCTTC.

This clone was counted only a few times. This rearrangement joins TRBV9 to TRBJ2-1; maybe TRBD1 (6 bases). The germline V gene encodes CDR1 SGDLS and CDR2 YYNGEE. The V and J ends lost 0 bases and 10 bases respectively, with 11 bases between them. This CDR3 region has 13 residues. CDR3: CASSVEDSWEQFF. The CDR3, as DNA: TGTGCCAGCAGCGTAGAGGACAGTTGGGAGCAGTTCTTC.

The rearrangement uses TRBV4-1 and TRBJ2-2; 15 bases match TRBD2. V dropped 5 bases and J dropped 4; count of bases not matched to a gene: 8. Germline V lookup: CDR1 MGHRA, CDR2 YSYEKL. The CDR3 contains 18 residues. The CDR3 DNA follows: TGCGCCAGCAGCTACTTGCCGGGACTAGCGGGAGGCACCGGGGAGCTGTTTTTT. Protein: CASSYLPGLAGGTGELFF.

The count of this clone is one. The chain joins TRBV5-1 to TRBJ1-2; the D gene is possibly TRBD1 (6 bases). Germline values: CDR1 SGHRS, CDR2 YFSETQ. Trimming shortened V by 4 bases and J by 0 bases, and 10 bases separated the two germline ends. The length of the CDR3 is 14 residues. The CDR3 DNA follows: TGCGCCAGCAGCCGGACAGCTACTAACTATGGCTACACCTTC. It is translated as CASSRTATNYGYTF. Variable domain in full (rest from reference TRBV5-1 and TRBJ1-2): KAGVTQTPRYLIKTRGQQVTLSCSPISGHRSVSWYQQTPGQGLQFLFEYFSETQRNKGNFPGRFSGRQFSNSRSEMNVSTLELGDSALYLCASSRTATNYGYTFGSGTRLTVV.

The rearrangement links TRBV11-2 to TRBJ2-7, with a weak D call TRBD2 (5 bases). Germline V CDR1 and CDR2: SGHAT, FQNNGV. V shed 2 bases and J shed 4 bases, with 15 bases lying between them. This CDR3 has 15 residues. CDR3 loop: CASSLIFSGSYEQYF. CDR3 DNA: TGTGCCAGCAGCTTAATCTTTTCGGGGTCGTACGAGCAGTACTTC.